This T cell receptor (beta chain) was recovered during a study of cytomegalovirus exposure and HLA in healthy donors. About the research overall: Most donors, 81% of 350 to 450 genotyped, fell in the Caucasian-associated ancestry cluster. Study-wide results and caveats: Reports credit the classifier with highly specific, highly sensitive diagnosis of cytomegalovirus status.

Vbeta (60) and Jbeta (13) primers were used in the PCR. Using immunoSEQ multiplex PCR, the repertoire was profiled, and TCRdb retains in-frame clones only, with some absent. This table holds under 200,000 clones, 70% to 80% found once. Germline lookup yields CDR1 KGHSH and CDR2 LQKENI. This CDR3 spans 18 amino acids. V shed 0 bases, J shed 2 bases, and the junction held 11 bases outside the gene matches. This clone appeared once. Its antigen remains unknown. The gene calls are TRBV18 and TRBJ2-5, with 8 bases fitting TRBD2. Specimen: PBMCs. This clonotype originated in a man aged 45-65 years in good health and CMV-seropositive. The DNA for the CDR3 is TGTGCCAGCTCACCACCGGGTCGGGGGGGCCTGGGGCAAGAGACCCAGTACTTC. Translation gives CASSPPGRGGLGQETQYF.